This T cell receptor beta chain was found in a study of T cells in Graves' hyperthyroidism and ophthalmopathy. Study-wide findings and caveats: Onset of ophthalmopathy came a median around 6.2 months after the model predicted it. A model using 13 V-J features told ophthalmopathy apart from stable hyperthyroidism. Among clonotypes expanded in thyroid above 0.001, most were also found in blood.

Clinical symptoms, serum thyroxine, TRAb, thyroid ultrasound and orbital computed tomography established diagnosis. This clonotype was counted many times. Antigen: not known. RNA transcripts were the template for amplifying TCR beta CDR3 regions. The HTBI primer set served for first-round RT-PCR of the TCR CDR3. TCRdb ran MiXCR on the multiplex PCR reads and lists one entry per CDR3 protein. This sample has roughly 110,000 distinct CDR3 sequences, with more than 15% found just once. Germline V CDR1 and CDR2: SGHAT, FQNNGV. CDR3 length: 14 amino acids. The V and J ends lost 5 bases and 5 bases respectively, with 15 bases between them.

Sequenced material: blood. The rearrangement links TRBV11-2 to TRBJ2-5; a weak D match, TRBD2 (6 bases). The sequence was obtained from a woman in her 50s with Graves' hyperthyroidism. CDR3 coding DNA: TGTGCCAGCAGCCCGACTAGTTTCGGGGAGACCCAGTACTTC. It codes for CASSPTSFGETQYF.